Below, 15 T cell receptor beta chains from the same sample are listed, as sequenced in a study of blood T cell repertoires in COVID-19. TCRdb's table, derived via immunoSEQ multiplex PCR, lists solely in-frame clones and lacks some. The data show around 50,000 clones, with 70% to 80% seen just once and around 5.4% held by the top ten. Material: PBMCs or T cells enriched from blood (not recorded which). The receptors originated from a woman between 50 and 59 years old with acute COVID-19.

This sequence joins TRBV4-2 and TRBJ2-5, with TRBD2 matching 10 bases. The germline V gene has CDR1 LGHNA and CDR2 YNFKEQ. The trim removed 0 bases at V and 4 bases at J, leaving 5 bases unmatched. This CDR3 comprises 16 residues. CDR3 region: CASSQDLSGGAETQYF. In DNA, the CDR3 is TGTGCCAGCAGCCAAGATTTAAGCGGGGGGGCAGAGACCCAGTACTTC.

The rearrangement links TRBV5-5 to TRBJ2-7; 8 nucleotides align to TRBD1. Trimming took 5 bases from V and 2 from J; bases not matched to a gene: 0. CDR1 is SGHKS and CDR2 is YYEKEE in the germline V gene (reference sequence). The CDR3 runs 12 residues. The CDR3 protein is CASRGQAYEQYF. The DNA of the CDR3 is TGTGCCAGCAGGGGACAGGCCTACGAGCAGTACTTC.

The chain has TRBV30 and TRBJ1-1; 7 positions agree with TRBD1. J gave up 4 bases and V 5 bases, and 7 bases lay outside the gene matches. The CDR3 is made up of 13 amino acids. CDR1 is GTSNPN, CDR2 SVGIG, per germline (reference sequence). CDR3 coding DNA: TGTGCCTGGGACAGGGCGTTGGGCACTGAAGCTTTCTTT. Translated, it gives CAWDRALGTEAFF.

The chain employs TRBV1 and TRBJ1-1; TRBD1 is taken as the D call from the table, unchecked against the DNA. TRBV1 is termed a pseudogene. The CDR3 runs to 17 residues. The chain's CDR3 is CTSSQVEDSHMNTEAFF. The DNA for the CDR3 is TGCACCAGCAGCCAAGTAGAGGACAGCCACATGAACACTGAAGCTTTCTTT.

The gene calls are TRBV25-1 and TRBJ1-2; no definite D call. The CDR3 totals 12 residues. Germline CDR1 reads MGHDK; CDR2 reads SYGVNS. The ends were cut back, 3 bases at V and 4 bases at J, with 6 bases in the middle. Here the CDR3 reads CASSDRFYGYTF. CDR3 in DNA: TGTGCCAGCAGTGACAGGTTCTATGGCTACACCTTC.

The V gene is TRBV6-6, the J gene TRBJ1-1, with D unresolved. With 6 bases removed from V and 5 bases from J, the gap between germline ends came to 10 bases. The CDR3 runs 12 residues. Germline values: CDR1 MNHNY, CDR2 SVGAGI (reference sequence). CDR3: CASRAPGTEAFF. In nucleotides, the CDR3 is TGTGCCAGCAGAGCTCCGGGGACTGAAGCTTTCTTT.

For this clone: Germline is not matched at one junction end, which may reflect a read error. V gene TRBV7-9 combines with J gene TRBJ2-3; TRBD2 matches 8 bases. Germline V gene sequence: CDR1 SEHNR, CDR2 FQNEAQ (reference sequence). The CDR3 consists of 11 residues. This CDR3 reads CASSTYSGESF. The CDR3 region has the DNA TGTGCCAGCAGCACCTATAGCGGGGAGTCTTTT.

This chain connects TRBV2 to TRBJ1-1; no clear D. CDR3 length equals 15 residues. CDR1 is SNHLY, CDR2 FYNNEI, per germline. V was cut by 6 bases and J by 3 bases, with 17 bases left in between. CDR3 protein: CASSRRGGGDTEAFF. The DNA for the CDR3 is TGTGCCAGCAGCCGAAGAGGAGGCGGCGACACTGAAGCTTTCTTT.

The chain is built from TRBV3-1 (or the pseudogene TRBV3-2) and TRBJ2-2; a possible D gene is TRBD1 (6 bases). CDR3 size: 18 residues. CDR1 and CDR2 from the germline V gene are LGHDT and YNNKEL (reference sequence). Trimming left V 5 bases short and J 1 base short, with 20 bases between. The CDR3 DNA reads as TGTGCCAGCAGCGCATATAGACCGGGACACTTGAACACCGGGGAGCTGTTTTTT. This translates into CASSAYRPGHLNTGELFF.

The V gene is TRBV6-1, the J gene TRBJ1-1, with D possibly matching TRBD1 (6 bases). Germline CDR1 reads MNHNS; CDR2 reads SASEGT. The CDR3 is 16 amino acids. Trimming left V 1 base short and J 2 bases short, with 14 bases between. This CDR3 reads CASSEDYGRGNTEAFF. In DNA, the CDR3 is TGTGCCAGCAGTGAAGATTATGGCAGGGGAAACACTGAAGCTTTCTTT.

V and J are TRBV5-1 and TRBJ2-3, with D possibly TRBD2 on 5 matching bases. The CDR3 contains 15 residues. Trimming shortened V by 3 bases and J by 2 bases, and 13 bases separated the two germline ends. The germline V gene has CDR1 SGHRS and CDR2 YFSETQ. This chain's CDR3 is CASSWIGETTDTQYF. The DNA of the CDR3 is TGCGCCAGCAGCTGGATCGGGGAGACCACAGATACGCAGTATTTT.

This sequence joins TRBV11-3 and TRBJ2-5; D is perhaps TRBD1 (5 bases). Trimming shortened V by 11 bases and J by 3 bases, and 25 bases separated the two germline ends. CDR3 size: 16 residues. CDR1 is SGHNT and CDR2 is YENEEA in the germline V gene. The CDR3 reads CAPHRHKGARKETQYF. CDR3 coding DNA: TGTGCCCCCCACCGGCATAAAGGGGCGCGCAAAGAGACCCAGTACTTC.

This chain connects TRBV3-1 (or the pseudogene TRBV3-2) to TRBJ1-2, with D perhaps matching TRBD1 (6 bases). The germline V gene encodes CDR1 LGHDT and CDR2 YNNKEL (reference sequence). Trimming took 3 bases from V and 0 from J, leaving 11 bases between them. The length of the CDR3 is 15 residues. The CDR3 coding sequence is TGTGCCAGCAGCCATATAAGACAGGCTAACTATGGCTACACCTTC. Amino acid sequence: CASSHIRQANYGYTF.

Notes on this clone: This sample includes further DNA sequences coding for the same CDR3. The rearrangement links TRBV14 to TRBJ1-2, with TRBD1 as a possible D gene (5 bases). Germline assignment: CDR1 SGHDN and CDR2 FVKESK. The V gene lost 0 bases and the J gene lost 5 bases, with 10 bases spanning the gap. The CDR3 loop spans 14 amino acids. CDR3 in amino acids: CASSQDTKGYGYTF. The CDR3 DNA follows: TGTGCCAGCAGCCAAGATACGAAGGGGTATGGCTACACCTTC.

This chain uses TRBV19 with TRBJ1-2; D remains ambiguous. V lost 5 bases and J lost 5, with 12 bases in between. This CDR3 region has 13 residues. CDR1 is LNHDA and CDR2 is SQIVND in the germline V gene (reference sequence). The CDR3 spells CASSPSGIYGYTF. In DNA, the CDR3 is TGTGCCAGTAGTCCGTCAGGAATTTATGGCTACACCTTC. Drawing the rest from reference TRBV19 and TRBJ1-2, the complete variable domain is DGGITQSPKYLFRKEGQNVTLSCEQNLNHDAMYWYRQDPGQGLRLIYYSQIVNDFQKGDIAEGYSVSREKKESFPLTVTSAQKNPTAFYLCASSPSGIYGYTFGSGTRLTVV.